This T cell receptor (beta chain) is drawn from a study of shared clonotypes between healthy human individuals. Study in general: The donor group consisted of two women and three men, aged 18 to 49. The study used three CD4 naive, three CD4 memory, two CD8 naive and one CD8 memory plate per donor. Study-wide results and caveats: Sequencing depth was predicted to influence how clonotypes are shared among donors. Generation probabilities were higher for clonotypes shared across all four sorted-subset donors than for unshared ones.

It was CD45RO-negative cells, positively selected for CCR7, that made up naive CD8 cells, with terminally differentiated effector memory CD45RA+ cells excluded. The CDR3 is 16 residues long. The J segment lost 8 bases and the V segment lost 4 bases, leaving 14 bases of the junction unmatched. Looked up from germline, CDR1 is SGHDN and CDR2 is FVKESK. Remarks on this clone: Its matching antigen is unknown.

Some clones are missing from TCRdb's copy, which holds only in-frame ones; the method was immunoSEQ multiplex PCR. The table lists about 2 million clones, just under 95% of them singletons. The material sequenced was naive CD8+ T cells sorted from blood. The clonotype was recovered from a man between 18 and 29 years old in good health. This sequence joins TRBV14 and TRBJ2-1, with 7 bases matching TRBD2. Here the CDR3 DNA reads TGTGCCAGCAGCCTTCGACTAGCCCCCGCTACGGATGAGCAGTTCTTC. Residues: CASSLRLAPATDEQFF. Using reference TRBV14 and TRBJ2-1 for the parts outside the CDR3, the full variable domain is EAGVTQFPSHSVIEKGQTVTLRCDPISGHDNLYWYRRVMGKEIKFLLHFVKESKQDESGMPNNRFLAERTGGTYSTLKVQPAELEDSGVYFCASSLRLAPATDEQFFGPGTRLTVL.